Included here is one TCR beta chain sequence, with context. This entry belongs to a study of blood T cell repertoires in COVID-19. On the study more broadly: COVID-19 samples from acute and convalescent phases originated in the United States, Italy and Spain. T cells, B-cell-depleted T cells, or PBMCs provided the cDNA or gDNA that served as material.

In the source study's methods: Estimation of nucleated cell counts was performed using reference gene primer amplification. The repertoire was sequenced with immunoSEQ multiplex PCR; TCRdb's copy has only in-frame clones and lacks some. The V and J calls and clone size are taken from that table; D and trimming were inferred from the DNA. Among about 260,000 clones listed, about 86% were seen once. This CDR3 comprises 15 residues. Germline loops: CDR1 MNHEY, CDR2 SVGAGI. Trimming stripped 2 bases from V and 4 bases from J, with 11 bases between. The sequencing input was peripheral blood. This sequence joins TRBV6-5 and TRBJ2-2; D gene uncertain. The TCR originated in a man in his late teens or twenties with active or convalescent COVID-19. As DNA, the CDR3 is TGTGCCAGCAGTTACAGGCAGGCGAGCACCGGGGAGCTGTTTTTT. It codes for CASSYRQASTGELFF.